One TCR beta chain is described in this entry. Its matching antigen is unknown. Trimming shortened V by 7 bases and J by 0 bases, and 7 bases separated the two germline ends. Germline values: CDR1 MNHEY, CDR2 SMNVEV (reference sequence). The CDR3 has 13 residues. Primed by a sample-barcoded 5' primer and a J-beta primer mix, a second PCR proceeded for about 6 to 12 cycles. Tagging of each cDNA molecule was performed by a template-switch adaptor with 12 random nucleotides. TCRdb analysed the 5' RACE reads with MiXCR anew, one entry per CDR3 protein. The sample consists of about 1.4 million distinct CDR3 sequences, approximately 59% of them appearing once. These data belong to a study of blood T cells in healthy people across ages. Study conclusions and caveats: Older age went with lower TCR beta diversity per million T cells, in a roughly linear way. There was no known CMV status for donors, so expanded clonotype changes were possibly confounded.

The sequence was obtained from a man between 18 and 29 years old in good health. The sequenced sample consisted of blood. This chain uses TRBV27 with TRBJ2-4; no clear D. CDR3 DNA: TGTGCCAGCAAGAGCCTAGCCAAAAACATTCAGTACTTC. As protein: CASKSLAKNIQYF.